This T cell receptor beta chain came from a study of shared clonotypes between healthy human individuals. CDR1 is KGHSH and CDR2 is LQKENI in the germline V gene. The length of the CDR3 is 13 residues. Researchers partitioned CD4+ cells into CD45RA+ naive and CD45RA-negative memory subsets. Using immunoSEQ multiplex PCR, the repertoire was profiled, and TCRdb retains in-frame clones only, with some absent. The table has 2 million to 2.5 million clones, just under 95% seen once. The study, taken as a whole, reports: Naive subsets generally had larger estimated richness than memory subsets. Naive CD4 clonotypes were shared across several donors at 5% to 6%. Some clonotypes were shared by all four sorted-subset donors, while others were not shared. The non-shared ones had lower generation probabilities than the shared ones.

With regard to this clone: The antigen is not known.

Material for sequencing was naive CD4+ T cells from PBMCs. Subset defined: CD45RA+ positively selected. The sequence came from a man aged 18 to 29 in good health. Some clones in this sample may be carry-over from other donors' samples. V usage is TRBV18 and J usage is TRBJ2-7, with D uncertain. CDR3 bases: TGTGCGACGTCCGGGCAGCAGGCCTACGAGCAGTACTTC. Protein product: CATSGQQAYEQYF. The full variable domain, completed using reference TRBV18 and TRBJ2-7, is NAGVMQNPRHLVRRRGQEARLRCSPMKGHSHVYWYRQLPEEGLKFMVYLQKENIIDESGMPKERFSAEFPKEGPSILRIQQVVRGDSAAYFCATSGQQAYEQYFGPGTRLTVT.